Listed here are 30 T cell receptor beta chains from one sample, sequenced in a study of blood T cell repertoires in COVID-19. The data were produced by immunoSEQ multiplex PCR, yet TCRdb's version contains in-frame clones alone and is incomplete. The sample yields some 330,000 clones, 92% seen once. Sequencing input: PBMCs or T cells enriched from blood (not recorded which). These receptor sequences come from a woman younger than 45 who had recovered from COVID-19.

Turning to this clone: In the same sample, other DNA sequences code for this CDR3. The chain carries TRBV5-1 and TRBJ1-4; D might be TRBD1 (6 bases). From germline, CDR1 is SGHRS and CDR2 YFSETQ. Trimming removed 2 bases at V and 4 bases at J, with 9 bases between. CDR3 length: 14 residues. CDR3 residues: CASSLGRGNEKLFF. In DNA form, the CDR3 reads TGCGCCAGCAGCTTAGGCAGGGGTAATGAAAAACTGTTTTTT.

The rearrangement uses TRBV4-3 and TRBJ2-1, with TRBD2 identical over 9 bases. J was trimmed by 8 bases and V by 0 bases; bases with no gene match: 5. Germline V CDR1 and CDR2: LGHNA, YSLEER. The CDR3 covers 15 residues. The CDR3 here is CASSQDIAGVYEQFF. The CDR3 DNA is TGCGCCAGCAGCCAAGACATAGCGGGAGTTTATGAGCAGTTCTTC.

This clone is a singleton in its sample. The chain is built from TRBV2 and TRBJ2-1; D gene ambiguous. The CDR3 loop spans 11 amino acids. V lost 5 bases and J 6 bases, leaving 5 bases between the germline ends. The germline V gene encodes CDR1 SNHLY and CDR2 FYNNEI. Written as DNA, the CDR3 is TGTGCCAGCAGTCTAATCAATGAGCAGTTCTTC. Protein product: CASSLINEQFF.

This chain uses TRBV4-3 with TRBJ2-7; possibly TRBD1 for D (6 bases). Looked up from germline, CDR1 is LGHNA and CDR2 is YSLEER. CDR3 size: 16 residues. V shed 1 base and J shed 2 bases, with 15 bases lying between them. The CDR3 DNA reads TGCGCCAGCAGCCAAGGAACAGGGCCACCCGCCTACGAGCAGTACTTC. Amino acids: CASSQGTGPPAYEQYF.

The J gene is TRBJ2-7, the V gene TRBV19; 9 bases are a match to TRBD1. The trim removed 4 bases at V and 3 bases at J, leaving 7 bases unmatched. The germline gives CDR1 LNHDA, CDR2 SQIVND (reference sequence). The CDR3 extends over 15 amino acids. As DNA, the CDR3 is TGTGCCAGTAGTACCCTGACAGGGGGGCTCTACGAGCAGTACTTC. Amino acid sequence: CASSTLTGGLYEQYF.

The J gene is TRBJ2-2, the V gene TRBV18; D gene unclear. V lost 2 bases, J lost 0 bases, and 10 bases lay in between. CDR3 length: 16 residues. Per the germline V gene, CDR1 is KGHSH and CDR2 is LQKENI. In nucleotides, the CDR3 is TGTGCCAGCTCACCAACGAGCGATGCGAACACCGGGGAGCTGTTTTTT. It yields the protein CASSPTSDANTGELFF.

This sequence joins TRBV9 and TRBJ2-3, with 9 bases matching TRBD2. After removal of 0 bases from V and 1 base from J, the junction contained 3 bases not matched to a gene. The CDR3 runs 16 residues. CDR1 is SGDLS and CDR2 is YYNGEE in the germline V gene. CDR3 residues: CASSVGAGGGTDTQYF. For the CDR3, the DNA is TGTGCCAGCAGCGTAGGTGCGGGGGGGGGCACAGATACGCAGTATTTT.

This clone was seen only a few times. The rearrangement uses TRBV7-9 and TRBJ2-7; TRBD1 agrees at 11 bases. The trim removed 4 bases at V and 6 bases at J, leaving 8 bases unmatched. The CDR3 is 15 residues long. Germline CDR1 and CDR2: SEHNR and FQNEAQ (reference sequence). The DNA of the CDR3 is TGTGCCAGCAGCTCAGGACAGGGGGCATCACGCGAGCAGTACTTC. Encoded protein: CASSSGQGASREQYF.

The gene calls are TRBV4-1 and TRBJ1-1; 7 bases agree with TRBD1. The germline CDR1 and CDR2 sequences are MGHRA and YSYEKL. The junction had 6 bases not matched to a gene; V was cut back by 4 bases and J by 1 base. The CDR3 length is 15 residues. CDR3 nucleotides: TGCGCCAGCAGCCCCCAGACAGGGTGGAACACTGAAGCTTTCTTT. This codes for CASSPQTGWNTEAFF.

CDR3 coding DNA: TGTGCCAGCAGCTTGCAGGGGGCGGGACAGCCCCAGCATTTT. This translates into CASSLQGAGQPQHF. V gene TRBV2 combines with J gene TRBJ1-5, with TRBD1 matching over 8 bases. The germline V gene has CDR1 SNHLY and CDR2 FYNNEI. The CDR3 consists of 14 residues. The V and J ends lost 6 bases and 7 bases, in that order; junction bases with no gene match: 8.

J is TRBJ1-3 and V is TRBV4-1; 7 positions match TRBD1. Germline CDR1 MGHRA, CDR2 YSYEKL. With 6 bases clipped from V and 4 bases from J, the junction kept 12 bases outside the gene matches. The CDR3 is made up of 16 amino acids. The CDR3 nucleotides read TGCGCCAGCAGTCGAATATTGGGGACAGAAGGAAACACCATATATTTT. Its translation is CASSRILGTEGNTIYF.

This clone was observed a single time. The gene calls are TRBV27 and TRBJ1-5, with 9 bases aligning to TRBD1. Looked up from germline, CDR1 is MNHEY and CDR2 is SMNVEV (reference sequence). CDR3 size: 15 residues. V lost 6 bases to trimming and J lost 0 bases; unmatched junction nucleotides: 3. This CDR3 reads CASRRGQGSNQPQHF. The DNA of the CDR3 is TGTGCCAGCAGGCGGGGACAGGGTAGCAATCAGCCCCAGCATTTT.

The chain employs TRBV7-6 and TRBJ1-1, with a tentative D call TRBD1 (6 bases). The ends were cut back, 5 bases at V and 1 base at J, with 14 bases in the middle. This CDR3 has 15 residues. Germline V gives CDR1 SGHVS, CDR2 FNYEAQ. For the CDR3, the DNA is TGTGCCAGCAGCCAGTGGGGGACATCGAACACTGAAGCTTTCTTT. This codes for CASSQWGTSNTEAFF. Combining the CDR3 with reference TRBV7-6 and TRBJ1-1 gives the whole variable domain GAGVSQSPRYKVTKRGQDVALRCDPISGHVSLYWYRQALGQGPEFLTYFNYEAQQDKSGLPNDRFSAERPEGSISTLTIQRTEQRDSAMYRCASSQWGTSNTEAFFGQGTRLTVV.

This chain connects TRBV6-5 to TRBJ1-5, with unresolved D. The CDR3 contains 12 residues. Germline V lookup: CDR1 MNHEY, CDR2 SVGAGI. Trimming shortened V by 3 bases and J by 9 bases, and 9 bases separated the two germline ends. The CDR3 region is CASSYLRGPQHF. CDR3 nucleotides: TGTGCCAGCAGTTATCTTCGGGGGCCCCAGCATTTT.

The rearrangement links TRBV4-1 to TRBJ1-2; D not certain. Trimming left V 0 bases short and J 7 bases short, with 15 bases between. Germline V gene data show CDR1 as MGHRA and CDR2 as YSYEKL. CDR3 size: 15 residues. The CDR3 is CASSQDSRPLAGYTF. DNA of the CDR3: TGCGCCAGCAGCCAAGATTCCCGGCCCCTAGCTGGCTACACCTTC.

This clone appeared once. J is TRBJ2-7 and V is TRBV9, with TRBD1 as a possible D gene (5 bases). Trimming left V 0 bases short and J 2 bases short, with 12 bases between. The CDR3 loop spans 15 amino acids. Germline lookup yields CDR1 SGDLS and CDR2 YYNGEE. The CDR3 loop is CASSVAAGSAYEQYF. CDR3 nucleotide sequence: TGTGCCAGCAGCGTAGCGGCAGGGTCTGCCTACGAGCAGTACTTC.

The chain links TRBV27 to TRBJ2-5; possible D gene TRBD2, 6 bases. This CDR3 comprises 14 residues. The germline V gene encodes CDR1 MNHEY and CDR2 SMNVEV (reference sequence). Trimming took off 6 bases at V and 2 bases at J, with 13 bases between the two ends. The DNA for the CDR3 is TGTGCCAGCAGCCCGGGACTGACACAAGAGACCCAGTACTTC. This encodes CASSPGLTQETQYF.

The chain employs TRBV27 and TRBJ2-3, with TRBD2 as a possible D gene (5 bases). The CDR3 extends over 17 amino acids. V was clipped by 5 bases and J by 0 bases, with 18 bases between them. The germline V gene encodes CDR1 MNHEY and CDR2 SMNVEV (reference sequence). CDR3 sequence (DNA): TGTGCCAGCAGTCCACCGTCGGGGATGGAGAGCACAGATACGCAGTATTTT. Translated: CASSPPSGMESTDTQYF.

The rearrangement links TRBV27 to TRBJ2-7; tentatively, D is TRBD1 (7 bases). The CDR3 runs 13 residues. V lost 8 bases and J lost 3, with 14 bases in between. CDR1 MNHEY and CDR2 SMNVEV come from the germline V gene (reference sequence). DNA for the CDR3: TGTGCCAGCGGGCGGGACAGACACTACGAGCAGTACTTC. It encodes CASGRDRHYEQYF.

The genes are TRBV7-2 and TRBJ2-1, with 7 nucleotides matching TRBD1. CDR1 SGHTA and CDR2 FQGNSA come from the germline V gene. With V trimmed by 6 bases and J by 7 bases, 15 bases remained unmatched. This CDR3 comprises 16 residues. CDR3 sequence (DNA): TGTGCCAGCAGTCAAAACTGGGACAGCACCTCTAATGAGCAGTTCTTC. It translates to CASSQNWDSTSNEQFF.

This chain connects TRBV7-9 to TRBJ2-1, with a possible D match to TRBD2 (6 bases). The CDR3 is made up of 15 amino acids. V dropped 5 bases and J dropped 6 bases, with 17 bases sitting between them. Germline CDR1 and CDR2: SEHNR and FQNEAQ (reference sequence). CDR3 loop: CASSRVRGGSNEQFF. In DNA, the CDR3 is TGTGCCAGCAGCCGAGTCCGGGGAGGATCCAATGAGCAGTTCTTC.

V gene TRBV2 combines with J gene TRBJ1-2; TRBD1 is a possible D gene (5 bases). The germline V and J ends were trimmed by 7 bases and 2 bases, with 5 bases remaining between them. The CDR3 spans 11 residues. The V gene's germline CDR1 is SNHLY and CDR2 FYNNEI. This CDR3 is CASNRNYGYTF. CDR3 nucleotides: TGTGCCAGCAACAGGAACTATGGCTACACCTTC.

The genes are TRBV28 and TRBJ2-1, with D unclear. V was cut by 1 base and J by 4 bases, with 2 bases left in between. The CDR3 loop spans 12 amino acids. Germline V lookup: CDR1 MDHEN, CDR2 SYDVKM. Here the CDR3 reads CASSLSYNEQFF. CDR3 coding DNA: TGTGCCAGCAGTTTATCGTACAATGAGCAGTTCTTC. Full variable domain (outside the CDR3, taken from reference TRBV28 and TRBJ2-1): DVKVTQSSRYLVKRTGEKVFLECVQDMDHENMFWYRQDPGLGLRLIYFSYDVKMKEKGDIPEGYSVSREKKERFSLILESASTNQTSMYLCASSLSYNEQFFGPGTRLTVL.

This CDR3 reads CASSSPRASAGELFF. The CDR3 DNA reads as TGTGCCAGCAGCTCCCCGAGGGCTAGCGCCGGGGAGCTGTTTTTT. The genes are TRBV11-2 and TRBJ2-2; a possible D gene is TRBD2 (6 bases). V lost 4 bases to trimming and J lost 6 bases, with 15 bases between them. CDR3 length: 15 residues. Germline values: CDR1 SGHAT, CDR2 FQNNGV.

This clone showed up just once. The gene calls are TRBV6-2 or TRBV6-3 and TRBJ1-2; tentatively, D is TRBD1 (5 bases). Germline V CDR1 and CDR2: MNHEY, SVGEGT. The CDR3 has 15 residues. V was pared by 2 bases and J by 3 bases, with 13 bases between. CDR3 nucleotide sequence: TGTGCCAGCAGTTACGGGCAGGGCCCCTACTATGGCTACACCTTC. Translated, it gives CASSYGQGPYYGYTF.

J is TRBJ2-1 and V is TRBV3-1 (or the pseudogene TRBV3-2); D possibly corresponds to TRBD2 (6 bases). CDR1 and CDR2 (germline): LGHDT, YNNKEL (reference sequence). Trimming shortened V by 4 bases and J by 0 bases, and 13 bases separated the two germline ends. This CDR3 is built from 16 residues. CDR3 DNA: TGTGCCAGCAGCCCTCGCGGGACTTACTCCTACAATGAGCAGTTCTTC. This encodes CASSPRGTYSYNEQFF.

This chain joins TRBV29-1 and TRBJ2-3, with unresolved D. This CDR3 is 12 amino acids long. V was clipped by 6 bases and J by 4 bases, with 11 bases between them. The germline CDR1 and CDR2 sequences are SQVTM and ANQGSEA. In DNA form, the CDR3 reads TGCAGCGTCGCTCGACTGGCAGATACGCAGTATTTT. Encoded protein: CSVARLADTQYF.

The rearrangement joins TRBV28 to TRBJ2-7, with TRBD1 matching over 10 bases. This CDR3 is built from 15 residues. The germline V gene encodes CDR1 MDHEN and CDR2 SYDVKM. V was clipped by 5 bases and J by 2 bases; unmatched bases: 6. The CDR3 nucleotides are TGTGCCAGCAGTCCTGCCGGGACAGGGGCCTACGAGCAGTACTTC. Translation gives CASSPAGTGAYEQYF.

The rearrangement links TRBV5-8 to TRBJ2-7, with a tentative D call TRBD1 (6 bases). V was shortened by 0 bases and J by 1 base, with 11 bases between the two germline ends. The CDR3 is 15 residues long. Germline lookup yields CDR1 SGHTS and CDR2 YDEGEE. CDR3 sequence reads: CASSLVGRGSYEQYF. The CDR3 region has the DNA TGTGCCAGCAGCTTGGTCGGCAGGGGATCCTACGAGCAGTACTTC.

V gene TRBV4-2 combines with J gene TRBJ1-6; 8 nucleotides align to TRBD1. The V gene's germline CDR1 is LGHNA and CDR2 YNFKEQ. There are 16 residues in the CDR3. V dropped 4 bases and J dropped 8; count of bases not matched to a gene: 10. CDR3 region: CASSLGEDRVDSPLHF. For the CDR3, the DNA is TGTGCCAGCAGCCTGGGGGAGGACAGGGTCGATTCACCCCTCCACTTT.